This is a list of T cell receptor beta chains from one sample in a study of blood T cell repertoires in COVID-19. Data came from immunoSEQ multiplex PCR; TCRdb stores just in-frame clones and leaves some out. Altogether just under 45,000 clones are present, roughly 90% being singletons, with the ten largest covering more than 20%. The sequencing input was peripheral blood. Source of these receptors: a woman aged 80 or over in a cohort sampled during active or convalescent COVID-19. CDR3s include the opening cysteine and the closing phenylalanine or tryptophan. Fields, in order: V gene, clone size, J gene, D gene, CDR3 protein, CDR3 DNA. The D gene is left open where the match is weak. Part of the rows lack a size; the others show once, few, many or a class for expanded clones.

v_gene: TRBV7-9
abundance: once
j_gene: TRBJ1-4
d_gene: .
CDR3aa: CASSLSRIEKLFF
CDR3nt: TGTGCCAGCAGCTTATCCAGGATCGAAAAACTGTTTTTT

v_gene: TRBV11-3
abundance: .
j_gene: TRBJ2-3
d_gene: TRBD2
CDR3aa: CASSLDSPSGNTDTQYF
CDR3nt: TGTGCCAGCAGCTTAGATTCTCCTAGCGGGAACACAGATACGCAGTATTTT

v_gene: TRBV2
abundance: once
j_gene: TRBJ1-5
d_gene: .
CDR3aa: CASSGGQGISVGNQPQHF
CDR3nt: TGTGCCAGCAGTGGGGGCCAGGGTATAAGCGTCGGCAATCAGCCCCAGCATTTT

v_gene: TRBV30
abundance: .
j_gene: TRBJ1-5
d_gene: .
CDR3aa: CAWSRTEANQPQHF
CDR3nt: TGTGCCTGGAGTCGGACTGAGGCTAATCAGCCCCAGCATTTT

v_gene: TRBV6-5
abundance: .
j_gene: TRBJ2-3
d_gene: TRBD1
CDR3aa: CASSSLGRQGVDTQYF
CDR3nt: TGTGCCAGCAGTTCTCTCGGGCGACAGGGGGTAGATACGCAGTATTTT

v_gene: TRBV6-7
abundance: .
j_gene: TRBJ2-5
d_gene: TRBD2
CDR3aa: CASSYDPTLAGGPPETQYF
CDR3nt: TGTGCCAGCAGTTACGACCCGACTCTAGCGGGGGGGCCCCCAGAGACCCAGTACTTC

v_gene: TRBV11-3
abundance: .
j_gene: TRBJ2-1
d_gene: .
CDR3aa: CASSLGGGKGAYNEQFF
CDR3nt: TGTGCCAGCAGCTTAGGTGGGGGGAAGGGTGCCTACAATGAGCAGTTCTTC

v_gene: TRBV5-1
abundance: .
j_gene: TRBJ2-3
d_gene: .
CDR3aa: CASSLNREVRTDTQYF
CDR3nt: TGCGCCAGCAGCCTGAACAGGGAAGTGCGCACAGATACGCAGTATTTT

v_gene: TRBV12-3/TRBV12-4
abundance: .
j_gene: TRBJ2-1
d_gene: .
CDR3aa: CASSLGQGNEQFF
CDR3nt: TGTGCCAGCAGTTTAGGGCAGGGAAATGAGCAGTTCTTC

v_gene: TRBV12-3/TRBV12-4
abundance: .
j_gene: TRBJ1-1
d_gene: .
CDR3aa: CASSRQDTEAFF
CDR3nt: TGTGCCAGCAGTCGACAGGACACTGAAGCTTTCTTT

v_gene: TRBV9
abundance: once
j_gene: TRBJ1-4
d_gene: .
CDR3aa: CASSGAAGGLTNEKLFF
CDR3nt: TGTGCCAGCAGCGGGGCGGCGGGAGGGTTGACTAATGAAAAACTGTTTTTT

v_gene: TRBV5-1
abundance: .
j_gene: TRBJ2-7
d_gene: .
CDR3aa: CASSYRGGMDEQYF
CDR3nt: TGCGCCAGCAGCTACAGGGGCGGGATGGACGAGCAGTACTTC

v_gene: TRBV11-2
abundance: few
j_gene: TRBJ1-1
d_gene: .
CDR3aa: CASSRIRAIEAFF
CDR3nt: TGTGCCAGCAGTCGTATTAGAGCGATTGAAGCTTTCTTT

v_gene: TRBV10-3
abundance: .
j_gene: TRBJ2-4
d_gene: .
CDR3aa: CAISEGLKENIQYF
CDR3nt: TGTGCCATCAGTGAGGGACTTAAAGAAAACATTCAGTACTTC

v_gene: TRBV6-6
abundance: .
j_gene: TRBJ1-3
d_gene: .
CDR3aa: CASSLTGIGNTIYF
CDR3nt: TGTGCCAGCAGCCTTACAGGGATTGGAAACACCATATATTTT

v_gene: TRBV2
abundance: .
j_gene: TRBJ1-2
d_gene: .
CDR3aa: CASSVPPSGRAGYTF
CDR3nt: TGTGCCAGCAGTGTCCCCCCCAGTGGGCGCGCGGGCTACACCTTC

v_gene: TRBV4-2
abundance: .
j_gene: TRBJ2-7
d_gene: TRBD2
CDR3aa: CASSQGTSGNTYEQYF
CDR3nt: TGTGCCAGCAGCCAAGGGACTAGCGGAAACACCTACGAGCAGTACTTC

v_gene: TRBV5-5
abundance: .
j_gene: TRBJ1-2
d_gene: .
CDR3aa: CASSLPGQTYGYTF
CDR3nt: TGTGCCAGCAGCTTGCCCGGACAGACCTATGGCTACACCTTC

v_gene: TRBV6-2/TRBV6-3
abundance: .
j_gene: TRBJ2-3
d_gene: .
CDR3aa: CASSYLRVAPTDTQYF
CDR3nt: TGTGCCAGCAGTTACCTTCGAGTAGCCCCCACAGATACGCAGTATTTT

v_gene: TRBV5-1
abundance: .
j_gene: TRBJ2-7
d_gene: TRBD1
CDR3aa: CASSFRDRVFNEQYF
CDR3nt: TGCGCCAGCAGCTTCCGGGACAGGGTTTTTAACGAGCAGTACTTC

v_gene: TRBV4-1
abundance: .
j_gene: TRBJ1-6
d_gene: .
CDR3aa: CASSQPARGSPLHF
CDR3nt: TGCGCCAGCAGCCAACCTGCCAGGGGTTCACCCCTCCACTTT

v_gene: TRBV11-2
abundance: .
j_gene: TRBJ2-3
d_gene: .
CDR3aa: CASSLGAGAKDTQYF
CDR3nt: TGTGCCAGCAGCTTAGGCGCGGGGGCGAAAGATACGCAGTATTTT

v_gene: TRBV10-3
abundance: .
j_gene: TRBJ2-7
d_gene: .
CDR3aa: CAISDSRTSYEQYF
CDR3nt: TGTGCCATCAGTGACTCTCGGACTTCCTACGAGCAGTACTTC

v_gene: TRBV5-5
abundance: few
j_gene: TRBJ2-3
d_gene: TRBD1
CDR3aa: CASSSGQAGTLTQYF
CDR3nt: TGTGCCAGCAGCTCTGGACAGGCTGGAACCCTTACGCAGTATTTT

v_gene: TRBV4-3
abundance: .
j_gene: TRBJ2-1
d_gene: TRBD2
CDR3aa: CASSQRGGPWDEQFF
CDR3nt: TGCGCCAGCAGCCAACGGGGGGGGCCTTGGGATGAGCAGTTCTTC

v_gene: TRBV6-5
abundance: .
j_gene: TRBJ1-2
d_gene: TRBD1
CDR3aa: CASSSEYRGLGLGYTF
CDR3nt: TGTGCCAGCAGTTCCGAATACAGGGGGCTGGGTCTTGGCTACACCTTC

v_gene: TRBV10-3
abundance: .
j_gene: TRBJ1-3
d_gene: TRBD1
CDR3aa: CATRVAEQGVPGNTIYF
CDR3nt: TGTGCCACCCGAGTGGCGGAACAGGGGGTACCCGGAAACACCATATATTTT

v_gene: TRBV21-1
abundance: .
j_gene: TRBJ2-3
d_gene: .
CDR3aa: CASSARDIRDYTDTQYF
CDR3nt: TGTGCCAGCAGCGCCCGGGACATCCGGGACTACACAGATACGCAGTATTTT

v_gene: TRBV9
abundance: .
j_gene: TRBJ1-2
d_gene: .
CDR3aa: CASSVATGRDGYTF
CDR3nt: TGTGCCAGCAGCGTAGCGACGGGTCGGGATGGCTACACCTTC

v_gene: TRBV5-1
abundance: once
j_gene: TRBJ2-7
d_gene: .
CDR3aa: CASSRTGYEQYF
CDR3nt: TGCGCCAGCAGTAGGACTGGCTACGAGCAGTACTTC

v_gene: TRBV7-2
abundance: .
j_gene: TRBJ2-3
d_gene: TRBD1
CDR3aa: CASSLGDRGDTQYF
CDR3nt: TGTGCCAGCAGCTTGGGGGACAGGGGGGATACGCAGTATTTT

v_gene: TRBV7-7
abundance: once
j_gene: TRBJ2-1
d_gene: TRBD2
CDR3aa: CASSLGLAGVHEQFF
CDR3nt: TGTGCTAGCAGCTTAGGACTAGCGGGAGTCCATGAGCAGTTCTTC

v_gene: TRBV11-2
abundance: .
j_gene: TRBJ2-3
d_gene: .
CDR3aa: CASSLLGGITDTQYF
CDR3nt: TGTGCCAGCAGCCTCCTCGGAGGTATCACAGATACGCAGTATTTT

v_gene: TRBV2
abundance: .
j_gene: TRBJ1-1
d_gene: TRBD1
CDR3aa: CASSVGGGQVNTEAFF
CDR3nt: TGTGCCAGCAGTGTAGGAGGGGGACAGGTGAACACTGAAGCTTTCTTT

v_gene: TRBV5-4
abundance: once
j_gene: TRBJ1-3
d_gene: .
CDR3aa: CASSLEGKGNTIYF
CDR3nt: TGTGCCAGCAGCTTGGAGGGGAAAGGAAACACCATATATTTT

v_gene: TRBV7-9
abundance: .
j_gene: TRBJ1-2
d_gene: .
CDR3aa: CASSLGGSGNYGYTF
CDR3nt: TGTGCCAGCAGCTTAGGGGGTAGCGGGAACTATGGCTACACCTTC

v_gene: TRBV11-3
abundance: .
j_gene: TRBJ1-6
d_gene: .
CDR3aa: CASSLDRGYNSPLHF
CDR3nt: TGTGCCAGCAGCTTAGACAGGGGTTATAATTCACCCCTCCACTTT

v_gene: TRBV6-5
abundance: .
j_gene: TRBJ1-3
d_gene: .
CDR3aa: CASSYSKLSSGNTIYF
CDR3nt: TGTGCCAGCAGTTACTCGAAGCTAAGCTCTGGAAACACCATATATTTT

v_gene: TRBV5-4
abundance: once
j_gene: TRBJ2-1
d_gene: TRBD1
CDR3aa: CASSPPGQGYNEQFF
CDR3nt: TGTGCCAGCAGCCCGCCGGGACAGGGGTACAATGAGCAGTTCTTC

v_gene: TRBV2
abundance: .
j_gene: TRBJ1-2
d_gene: TRBD1
CDR3aa: CASSEKQGSLYGYTF
CDR3nt: TGTGCCAGCAGTGAAAAACAGGGGTCCCTCTATGGCTACACCTTC

v_gene: TRBV19
abundance: .
j_gene: TRBJ1-1
d_gene: .
CDR3aa: CASSILGIGGTEAFF
CDR3nt: TGTGCCAGTAGTATACTCGGTATTGGTGGCACTGAAGCTTTCTTT

v_gene: TRBV30
abundance: .
j_gene: TRBJ2-2
d_gene: TRBD2
CDR3aa: CAWTGSGAGELFF
CDR3nt: TGTGCCTGGACAGGGAGCGGGGCCGGGGAGCTGTTTTTT

v_gene: TRBV11-2
abundance: once
j_gene: TRBJ2-3
d_gene: TRBD1
CDR3aa: CASRKGRGTGRADTQYF
CDR3nt: TGTGCCAGCAGAAAAGGGAGGGGGACAGGGCGGGCAGATACGCAGTATTTT

v_gene: TRBV7-2
abundance: .
j_gene: TRBJ2-1
d_gene: TRBD2
CDR3aa: CASSLVAGENNEQFF
CDR3nt: TGTGCCAGCAGCTTAGTAGCGGGGGAGAACAATGAGCAGTTCTTC

v_gene: TRBV7-9
abundance: .
j_gene: TRBJ2-3
d_gene: TRBD2
CDR3aa: CASSLGTSGVTDTQYF
CDR3nt: TGTGCCAGCAGCCTCGGGACTAGCGGGGTCACAGATACGCAGTATTTT

v_gene: TRBV5-1
abundance: .
j_gene: TRBJ2-5
d_gene: .
CDR3aa: CASSAGRGREETQYF
CDR3nt: TGCGCCAGCAGCGCGGGGCGGGGGCGAGAGGAGACCCAGTACTTC

v_gene: TRBV3-1/TRBV3-2
abundance: .
j_gene: TRBJ1-6
d_gene: .
CDR3aa: CASSQVQGSSPLHF
CDR3nt: TGTGCCAGCAGCCAAGTCCAGGGGTCCTCACCCCTCCACTTT

v_gene: TRBV10-3
abundance: .
j_gene: TRBJ1-5
d_gene: TRBD1
CDR3aa: CGSGTGGQPQHF
CDR3nt: TGTGGCTCCGGGACAGGGGGTCAGCCCCAGCATTTT

v_gene: TRBV11-3
abundance: .
j_gene: TRBJ1-2
d_gene: .
CDR3aa: CASSLRGSAYGYTF
CDR3nt: TGTGCCAGCAGCTTAAGAGGTAGTGCCTATGGCTACACCTTC

v_gene: TRBV7-9
abundance: .
j_gene: TRBJ2-3
d_gene: TRBD2
CDR3aa: CASKVAGGQADTQYF
CDR3nt: TGTGCCAGCAAGGTGGCGGGGGGGCAGGCGGATACGCAGTATTTT

v_gene: TRBV7-8
abundance: .
j_gene: TRBJ2-7
d_gene: .
CDR3aa: CASSPRGGATYEQYF
CDR3nt: TGTGCCAGCAGCCCCCGTGGGGGGGCAACCTACGAGCAGTACTTC

v_gene: TRBV3-1/TRBV3-2
abundance: few
j_gene: TRBJ2-7
d_gene: .
CDR3aa: CASSQDGIGNPYEQYF
CDR3nt: TGTGCCAGCAGCCAAGACGGGATAGGTAACCCCTACGAGCAGTACTTC

v_gene: TRBV3-1/TRBV3-2
abundance: .
j_gene: TRBJ1-1
d_gene: TRBD1
CDR3aa: CASSLTGPVNTEAFF
CDR3nt: TGTGCCAGCAGCCTGACAGGGCCTGTGAACACTGAAGCTTTCTTT

v_gene: TRBV7-8
abundance: .
j_gene: TRBJ2-3
d_gene: .
CDR3aa: CASSFIRGVADTQYF
CDR3nt: TGTGCCAGCAGCTTTATCCGGGGAGTTGCAGATACGCAGTATTTT